These T cell receptor beta chains were read from a single sample in a study of a mutant IDH1 vaccine in newly diagnosed glioma. Sequenced by immunoSEQ multiplex PCR; TCRdb stores in-frame clones only, minus some. The table includes about 66,000 clones, 80% to 90% detected once. Specimen: PBMCs, collected from a glioma patient treated with radiotherapy, temozolomide or both. The receptors were gathered from a man aged 30 to 45 with glioma. Each CDR3 is given with its conserved first and last residue. The D gene is left open where the match is weak. Not all rows give a size; the values are once, few, many and, for expanded clones, a class.

16	TRBV10-1	TRBJ2-1	NA	TRBD2	CASSESRGESYNEQFF	TGCGCCAGCAGTGAGTCCCGGGGGGAGAGTTACAATGAGCAGTTCTTC
12	TRBV5-1	TRBJ1-1	NA	NA	CASSYRQGEAFF	TGCGCCAGCAGCTACCGGCAGGGTGAAGCTTTCTTT
15	TRBV5-1	TRBJ1-1	NA	NA	CASGLTTAGGTEAFF	TGCGCCAGCGGATTGACGACGGCCGGGGGCACTGAAGCTTTCTTT
18	TRBV7-9	TRBJ2-7	NA	TRBD2	CATSLGRGLAGGSYEQYF	TGTGCCACCAGCCTCGGAAGGGGACTAGCGGGGGGCAGCTACGAGCAGTACTTC
12	TRBV5-1	TRBJ2-5	NA	NA	CASSLEQETQYF	TGCGCCAGCAGCTTGGAGCAAGAGACCCAGTACTTC
13	TRBV19	TRBJ1-2	NA	NA	CASTTRGGGGYTF	TGTGCCAGTACCACCAGGGGCGGAGGTGGCTACACCTTC
14	TRBV10-1	TRBJ2-7	NA	TRBD1	CVSPGQGGRYKQYF	TGCGTCAGCCCGGGACAGGGGGGTCGATACAAGCAGTACTTC
14	TRBV6-5	TRBJ1-2	NA	NA	CASSYSVSNYGYTF	TGTGCCAGCAGTTATTCAGTTTCTAACTATGGCTACACCTTC
15	TRBV5-1	TRBJ2-2	NA	NA	CASSSATGFTGELFF	TGCGCCAGCAGCTCGGCGACGGGATTCACCGGGGAGCTGTTTTTT
14	TRBV18	TRBJ1-6	NA	NA	CASSLTENNSPLHF	TGTGCCAGCTCACTGACAGAGAATAATTCACCCCTCCACTTT
15	TRBV11-3	TRBJ1-3	NA	NA	CASSLDGHVGNTIYF	TGTGCCAGCAGCTTAGATGGGCACGTCGGAAACACCATATATTTT
15	TRBV28	TRBJ2-7	NA	NA	CASSFSSRQHYEQYF	TGTGCCAGCAGTTTCTCGAGCCGACAGCACTACGAGCAGTACTTC
15	TRBV6-6	TRBJ2-1	NA	NA	CASSYPHRRGSEQFF	TGTGCCAGCAGTTACCCCCACAGGAGAGGTAGTGAGCAGTTCTTC
16	TRBV28	TRBJ2-1	NA	NA	CASSPPGARPYNEQFF	TGTGCCAGCAGTCCTCCGGGGGCCCGACCCTACAATGAGCAGTTCTTC
14	TRBV9	TRBJ2-5	NA	TRBD1	CASSRTGLTETQYF	TGTGCCAGCAGTAGGACAGGACTGACGGAGACCCAGTACTTC
15	TRBV6-5	TRBJ1-4	NA	NA	CASSYYSRPNEKLFF	TGTGCCAGCAGTTACTACAGTCGGCCTAATGAAAAACTGTTTTTT
13	TRBV4-1	TRBJ1-2	NA	NA	CASSLRRDDGYTF	TGCGCCAGCAGCCTCCGGCGGGATGATGGCTACACCTTC
14	TRBV6-5	TRBJ1-2	once	NA	CASSYMGGNYGYTF	TGTGCCAGCAGTTACATGGGGGGGAACTATGGCTACACCTTC
15	TRBV5-6	TRBJ2-2	NA	TRBD1	CASSRVDRDTGELFF	TGTGCCAGCAGCCGAGTCGACAGGGACACCGGGGAGCTGTTTTTT
16	TRBV27	TRBJ2-6	once	NA	CASSHEGGSGANVLTF	TGTGCCAGCAGTCATGAAGGGGGCTCTGGGGCCAACGTCCTGACTTTC
14	TRBV7-9	TRBJ1-5	NA	TRBD1	CASSLGQGGQPQHF	TGTGCCAGCAGCTTAGGACAGGGGGGACAGCCCCAGCATTTT
13	TRBV30	TRBJ2-1	NA	NA	CAWSSDSYNEQFF	TGTGCCTGGAGTTCGGACAGTTACAATGAGCAGTTCTTC
16	TRBV7-2	TRBJ2-1	once	NA	CASSLEGPLGAYEQFF	TGTGCCAGCAGCCTTGAAGGTCCCCTGGGGGCATATGAGCAGTTCTTC
14	TRBV6-1	TRBJ2-7	NA	NA	CASSEGSHFDGEYF	TGTGCCAGCAGTGAAGGGTCCCACTTTGACGGGGAGTACTTC
16	TRBV27	TRBJ2-7	NA	TRBD1	CASWRGTGASSYEQYF	TGTGCCAGCTGGCGGGGGACAGGGGCGAGCTCCTACGAGCAGTACTTC
15	TRBV7-8	TRBJ2-7	NA	NA	CASSFGQGLIYEQYF	TGTGCCAGCAGCTTCGGGCAGGGGCTAATCTACGAGCAGTACTTC
15	TRBV6-5	TRBJ2-7	NA	TRBD1	CASRARQGNTYEQYF	TGTGCCAGCAGAGCCCGACAGGGCAATACCTACGAGCAGTACTTC
13	TRBV5-1	TRBJ1-2	NA	TRBD1	CASSFDREDGYTF	TGCGCCAGCAGCTTCGACAGGGAGGATGGCTACACCTTC
16	TRBV7-7	TRBJ2-1	NA	NA	CASSSEPGALYNEQFF	TGTGCCAGCAGCTCGGAGCCCGGGGCCCTCTACAATGAGCAGTTCTTC
13	TRBV28	TRBJ1-1	NA	TRBD1	CASSGTVNTEAFF	TGTGCCAGCAGCGGGACAGTGAACACTGAAGCTTTCTTT
13	TRBV29-1	TRBJ2-3	NA	NA	CSVTTGFTDTQYF	TGCAGCGTGACAACAGGATTCACAGATACGCAGTATTTT
13	TRBV2	TRBJ1-5	NA	TRBD1	CASGWTGDQPQHF	TGTGCCAGCGGTTGGACAGGGGATCAGCCCCAGCATTTT
12	TRBV4-1	TRBJ2-5	NA	NA	CASSQASETQYF	TGCGCCAGCAGCCAAGCCAGCGAGACCCAGTACTTC
18	TRBV18	TRBJ2-1	NA	TRBD1	CASSPYLLTGGYWDEQFF	TGTGCCAGCTCACCTTACCTCCTTACAGGGGGCTATTGGGATGAGCAGTTCTTC
15	TRBV5-8	TRBJ1-5	NA	TRBD1	CASSKGQMGNQPQHF	TGTGCCAGCAGCAAGGGACAGATGGGTAATCAGCCCCAGCATTTT
13	TRBV18	TRBJ1-1	NA	NA	CASSPGQFPGAFF	TGTGCCAGCTCACCCGGACAGTTCCCGGGGGCTTTCTTT
18	TRBV27	TRBJ2-1	NA	TRBD2	CASSLDDPGGANYNEQFF	TGTGCCAGCAGTTTGGACGACCCGGGGGGGGCGAACTACAATGAGCAGTTCTTC
15	TRBV6-5	TRBJ1-6	NA	NA	CASSWGTLYNSPLHF	TGTGCCAGCAGCTGGGGGACACTTTATAATTCACCCCTCCACTTT
18	TRBV18	TRBJ2-1	NA	NA	CASSQYGGQPRVYNEQFF	TGTGCCAGCTCACAGTATGGTGGACAGCCCCGGGTTTACAATGAGCAGTTCTTC
15	TRBV5-1	TRBJ2-5	NA	TRBD2	CASSLGTSGLETQYF	TGCGCCAGCAGCTTGGGGACTAGCGGGTTGGAGACCCAGTACTTC
14	TRBV5-5	TRBJ2-5	NA	TRBD1	CASSSDRVHETQYF	TGTGCCAGCAGCTCGGACAGGGTTCACGAGACCCAGTACTTC
14	TRBV4-1	TRBJ1-5	NA	NA	CASSQGQLNQPQHF	TGCGCCAGCAGCCAGGGACAACTCAATCAGCCCCAGCATTTT
17	TRBV18	TRBJ2-1	once	TRBD2	CASSPLGPSGADNEQFF	TGTGCCAGCTCACCACTGGGGCCTAGCGGGGCCGACAATGAGCAGTTCTTC
15	TRBV5-8	TRBJ1-2	NA	NA	CASSLAFWADYGYTF	TGTGCCAGCAGCTTGGCTTTTTGGGCAGACTATGGCTACACCTTC
14	TRBV7-9	TRBJ1-5	few	NA	CASSPGHSNQPQHF	TGTGCCAGCAGCCCCGGACACAGCAATCAGCCCCAGCATTTT
11	TRBV20-1	TRBJ2-1	once	NA	CSAVKTGEVFF	TGCAGTGCGGTGAAAACAGGGGAGGTGTTCTTC
14	TRBV2	TRBJ2-7	NA	NA	CASSDAGPSYEQYF	TGTGCCAGCAGTGACGCCGGGCCCTCCTACGAGCAGTACTTC
13	TRBV10-1	TRBJ2-3	NA	NA	CASRAGITDTQYF	TGCGCCAGCAGGGCAGGGATCACAGATACGCAGTATTTT
15	TRBV2	TRBJ1-6	once	TRBD1	CASRSRTGGDSPLHF	TGTGCCAGCAGATCCAGGACAGGGGGGGATTCACCCCTCCACTTT
15	TRBV4-1	TRBJ2-1	NA	TRBD1	CASSQPGTGYNEQFF	TGCGCCAGCAGCCAACCCGGGACAGGGTACAATGAGCAGTTCTTC
16	TRBV11-2	TRBJ2-7	NA	TRBD2	CASSSVGASGAYEQYF	TGTGCCAGCAGCTCGGTGGGGGCTAGCGGGGCCTACGAGCAGTACTTC
17	TRBV11-2	TRBJ2-2	NA	NA	CASSLVSVGLRTGELFF	TGTGCCAGCAGCTTAGTGAGTGTCGGGTTGCGCACCGGGGAGCTGTTTTTT
15	TRBV11-2	TRBJ1-4	NA	NA	CASSTRTAMTEKLFF	TGTGCCAGCAGCACTCGGACGGCCATGACTGAAAAACTGTTTTTT
15	TRBV5-4	TRBJ2-6	NA	NA	CASSLGSPGANVLTF	TGTGCCAGCAGCCTAGGATCTCCTGGGGCCAACGTCCTGACTTTC
16	TRBV7-8	TRBJ2-1	NA	NA	CASSFRNSASYNEQFF	TGTGCCAGCAGCTTTCGGAATAGCGCTTCCTACAATGAGCAGTTCTTC
15	TRBV28	TRBJ1-2	NA	NA	CASTPGGEANYGYTF	TGTGCCAGCACCCCAGGAGGGGAAGCTAACTATGGCTACACCTTC